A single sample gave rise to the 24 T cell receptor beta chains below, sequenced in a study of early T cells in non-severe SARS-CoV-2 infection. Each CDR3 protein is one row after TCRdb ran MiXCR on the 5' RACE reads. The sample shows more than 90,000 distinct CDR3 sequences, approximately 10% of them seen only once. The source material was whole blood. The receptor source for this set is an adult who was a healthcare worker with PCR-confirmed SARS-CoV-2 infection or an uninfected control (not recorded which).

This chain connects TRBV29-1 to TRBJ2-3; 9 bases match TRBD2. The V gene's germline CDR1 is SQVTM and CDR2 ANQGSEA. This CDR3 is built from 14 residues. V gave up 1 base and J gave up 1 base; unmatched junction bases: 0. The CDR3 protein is CSVEASGGTDTQYF. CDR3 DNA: TGCAGCGTTGAAGCTAGCGGGGGCACAGATACGCAGTATTTT.

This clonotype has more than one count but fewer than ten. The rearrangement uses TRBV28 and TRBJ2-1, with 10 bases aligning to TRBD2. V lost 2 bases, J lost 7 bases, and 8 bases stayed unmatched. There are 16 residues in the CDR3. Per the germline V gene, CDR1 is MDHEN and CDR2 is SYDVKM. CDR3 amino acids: CASSLGASGGINEQFF. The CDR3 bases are TGTGCCAGCAGTTTAGGGGCTAGCGGGGGAATAAATGAGCAGTTCTTC.

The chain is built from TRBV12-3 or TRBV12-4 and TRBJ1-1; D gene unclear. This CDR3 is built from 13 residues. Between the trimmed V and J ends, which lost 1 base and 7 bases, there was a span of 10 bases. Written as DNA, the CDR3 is TGTGCCAGCAGTTTAGGGAGGTGGAGTGAAGCTTTCTTT. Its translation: CASSLGRWSEAFF.

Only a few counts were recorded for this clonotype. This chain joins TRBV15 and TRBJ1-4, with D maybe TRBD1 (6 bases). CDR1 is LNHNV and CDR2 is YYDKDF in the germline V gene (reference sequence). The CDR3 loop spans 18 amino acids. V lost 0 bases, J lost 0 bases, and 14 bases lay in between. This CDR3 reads CATSRDRGGFTTNEKLFF. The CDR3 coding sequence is TGTGCCACCAGCAGAGACAGAGGGGGGTTTACAACTAATGAAAAACTGTTTTTT. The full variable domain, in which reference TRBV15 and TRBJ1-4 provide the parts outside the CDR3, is DAMVIQNPRYQVTQFGKPVTLSCSQTLNHNVMYWYQQKSSQAPKLLFHYYDKDFNNEADTPDNFQSRRPNTSFCFLDIRSPGLGDTAMYLCATSRDRGGFTTNEKLFFGSGTQLSVL.

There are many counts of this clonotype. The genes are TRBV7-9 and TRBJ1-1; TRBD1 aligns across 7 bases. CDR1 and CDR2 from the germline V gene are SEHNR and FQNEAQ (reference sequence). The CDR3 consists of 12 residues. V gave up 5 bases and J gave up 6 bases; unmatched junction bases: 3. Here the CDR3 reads CASSPQGSEAFF. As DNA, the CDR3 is TGTGCCAGCAGCCCACAGGGGTCTGAAGCTTTCTTT.

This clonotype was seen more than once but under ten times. The CDR3 DNA follows: TGTGCCATCAGTGGTGAAGCGGGGAGGTTTGGCAACCAAGAGACCCAGTACTTC. Residues: CAISGEAGRFGNQETQYF. The chain links TRBV10-3 to TRBJ2-5; 7 positions match TRBD2. J lost 0 bases, V lost 4 bases, and 14 bases had no gene match. Per the germline V gene, CDR1 is ENHRY and CDR2 is SYGVKD. There are 18 residues in the CDR3.

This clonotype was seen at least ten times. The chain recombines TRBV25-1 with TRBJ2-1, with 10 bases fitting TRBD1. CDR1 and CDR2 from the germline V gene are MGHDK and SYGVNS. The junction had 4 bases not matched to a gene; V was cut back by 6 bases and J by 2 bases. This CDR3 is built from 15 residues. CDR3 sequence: CASRLTGGAYNEQFF. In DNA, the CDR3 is TGTGCCAGCAGATTGACAGGGGGCGCCTACAATGAGCAGTTCTTC.

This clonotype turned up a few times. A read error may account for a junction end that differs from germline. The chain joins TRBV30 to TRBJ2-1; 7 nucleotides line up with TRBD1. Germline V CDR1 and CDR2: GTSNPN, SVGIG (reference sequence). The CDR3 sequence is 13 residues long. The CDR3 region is CDWRRGRVYEQFF. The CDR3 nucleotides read TGTGACTGGAGAAGGGGGCGCGTCTATGAGCAGTTCTTC.

CDR3 sequence reads: CASSQEGDQPQHF. The CDR3 DNA reads TGTGCCAGCAGCCAAGAAGGGGATCAGCCCCAGCATTTT. The chain uses TRBV4-2 and TRBJ1-5, with D perhaps TRBD1 (5 bases). CDR3 length: 13 residues. CDR1 and CDR2 from the germline V gene are LGHNA and YNFKEQ. V was clipped by 0 bases and J by 5 bases, with 5 bases between them.

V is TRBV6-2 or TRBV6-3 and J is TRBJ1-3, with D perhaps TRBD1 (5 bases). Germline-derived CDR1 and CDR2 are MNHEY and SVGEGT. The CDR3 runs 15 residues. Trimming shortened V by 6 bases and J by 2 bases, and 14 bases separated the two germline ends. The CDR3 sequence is CASRPAGPAGNTIYF. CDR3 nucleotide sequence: TGTGCCAGCAGACCGGCGGGGCCGGCTGGAAACACCATATATTTT.

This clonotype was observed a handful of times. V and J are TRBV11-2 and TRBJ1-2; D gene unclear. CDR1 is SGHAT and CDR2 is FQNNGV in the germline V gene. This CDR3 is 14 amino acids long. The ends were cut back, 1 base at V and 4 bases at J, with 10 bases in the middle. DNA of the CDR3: TGTGCCAGCAGCTTAGGCAGGCTGACCTATGGCTACACCTTC. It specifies CASSLGRLTYGYTF.

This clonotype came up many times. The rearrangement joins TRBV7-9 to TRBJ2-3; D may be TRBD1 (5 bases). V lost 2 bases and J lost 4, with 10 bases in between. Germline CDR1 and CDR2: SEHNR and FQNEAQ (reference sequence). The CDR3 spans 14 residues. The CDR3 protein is CASSLIGASDTQYF. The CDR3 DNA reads TGTGCCAGCAGCTTAATAGGGGCTTCAGATACGCAGTATTTT.

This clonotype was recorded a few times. The CDR3 loop is CSATGQYNEQFF. CDR3 DNA sequence: TGCAGCGCAACGGGACAGTACAATGAGCAGTTCTTC. The gene calls are TRBV29-1 and TRBJ2-1; 7 bases fit TRBD1. The CDR3 is 12 amino acids. The junction had 4 bases not matched to a gene; V was cut back by 7 bases and J by 4 bases. The germline V gene encodes CDR1 SQVTM and CDR2 ANQGSEA.

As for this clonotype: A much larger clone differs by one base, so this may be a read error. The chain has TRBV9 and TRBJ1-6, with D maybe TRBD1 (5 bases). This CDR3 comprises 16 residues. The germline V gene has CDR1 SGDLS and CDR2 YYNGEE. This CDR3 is CVSSVAPGSGNSPLHF. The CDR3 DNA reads TGTGTCAGCAGCGTAGCTCCAGGGTCCGGCAATTCACCCCTCCACTTT. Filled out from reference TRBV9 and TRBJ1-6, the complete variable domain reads DSGVTQTPKHLITATGQRVTLRCSPRSGDLSVYWYQQSLDQGLQFLIQYYNGEERAKGNILERFSAQQFPDLHSELNLSSLELGDSALYFCVSSVAPGSGNSPLHFGNGTRLTVT.

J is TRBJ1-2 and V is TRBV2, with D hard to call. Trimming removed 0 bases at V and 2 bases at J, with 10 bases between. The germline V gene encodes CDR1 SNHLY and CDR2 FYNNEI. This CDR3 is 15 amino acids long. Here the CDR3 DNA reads TGTGCCAGCAGTGAAGCAAGGAAACCGAACTATGGCTACACCTTC. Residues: CASSEARKPNYGYTF.

The CDR3 nucleotides are TGTGCCAGCATTCCAATTGGGGCGGGAGGCACAGATACGCAGTATTTT. This codes for CASIPIGAGGTDTQYF. The V gene is TRBV6-1, the J gene TRBJ2-3; TRBD2 matches at 7 bases. J was trimmed by 1 base and V by 7 bases; bases with no gene match: 11. The CDR3 sequence is 16 residues long. Germline V gene lookup returns CDR1 MNHNS and CDR2 SASEGT.

The CDR3 loop is CASSRTAVVNTEAFF. The CDR3 nucleotides read TGTGCCAGCAGTCGGACAGCAGTGGTAAACACTGAAGCTTTCTTT. This chain connects TRBV28 to TRBJ1-1; perhaps TRBD1 as D (6 bases). V shed 5 bases and J shed 2 bases, with 15 bases lying between them. CDR1 MDHEN and CDR2 SYDVKM come from the germline V gene. The CDR3 contains 15 residues.

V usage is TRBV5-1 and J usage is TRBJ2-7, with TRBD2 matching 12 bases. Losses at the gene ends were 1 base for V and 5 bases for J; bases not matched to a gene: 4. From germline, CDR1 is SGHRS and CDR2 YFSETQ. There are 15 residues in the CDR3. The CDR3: CASSLPLAGGHEQYF. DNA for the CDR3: TGCGCCAGCAGCTTGCCACTAGCGGGAGGCCACGAGCAGTACTTC.

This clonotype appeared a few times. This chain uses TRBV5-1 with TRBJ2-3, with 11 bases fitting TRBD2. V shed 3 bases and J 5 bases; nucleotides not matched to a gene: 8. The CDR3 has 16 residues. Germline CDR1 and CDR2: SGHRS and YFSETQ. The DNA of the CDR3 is TGCGCCAGCAGCTCTCTGACTAGCGGGGAGGGAGATACGCAGTATTTT. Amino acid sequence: CASSSLTSGEGDTQYF.

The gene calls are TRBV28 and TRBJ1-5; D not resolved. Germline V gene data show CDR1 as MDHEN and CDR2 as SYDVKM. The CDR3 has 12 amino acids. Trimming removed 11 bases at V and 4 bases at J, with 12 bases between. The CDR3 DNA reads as TGTGCCGCCAGACGGACGAATCAGCCCCAGCATTTT. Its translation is CAARRTNQPQHF.

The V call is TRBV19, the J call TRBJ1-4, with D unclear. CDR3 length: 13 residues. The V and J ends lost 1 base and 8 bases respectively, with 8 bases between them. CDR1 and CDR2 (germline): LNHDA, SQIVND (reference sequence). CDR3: CASSIAQREKLFF. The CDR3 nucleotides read TGTGCCAGTAGTATAGCCCAGCGCGAAAAACTGTTTTTT.

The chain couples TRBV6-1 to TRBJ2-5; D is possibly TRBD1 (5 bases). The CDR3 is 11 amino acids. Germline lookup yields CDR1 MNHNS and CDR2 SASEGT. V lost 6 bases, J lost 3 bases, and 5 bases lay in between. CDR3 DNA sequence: TGTGCCAGCAGACAGGAAGAGACCCAGTACTTC. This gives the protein CASRQEETQYF.

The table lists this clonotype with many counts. CDR3 bases: TGTGCCAGCAGCTCGACAGAATACTATGGCTACACCTTC. Protein sequence: CASSSTEYYGYTF. The chain recombines TRBV12-3 or TRBV12-4 with TRBJ1-2; D might be TRBD1 (5 bases). Trimming took 6 bases from V and 3 from J, leaving 11 bases between them. The CDR3 contains 13 residues.

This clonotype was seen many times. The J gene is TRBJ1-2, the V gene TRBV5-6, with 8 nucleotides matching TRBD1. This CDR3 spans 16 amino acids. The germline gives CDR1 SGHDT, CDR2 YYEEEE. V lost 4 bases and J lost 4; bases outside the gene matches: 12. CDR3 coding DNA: TGTGCCAGCAGCCATATATGGACAGGGCATTCCTATGGCTACACCTTC. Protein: CASSHIWTGHSYGYTF.